This T cell receptor (beta chain) was documented in a study of T cells in Graves' hyperthyroidism and ophthalmopathy. Turning to the study itself: Any treatment followed the collection of peripheral blood at initial diagnosis. Study findings and constraints: Most clonotypes that expanded in the thyroid above 0.001 also showed up in blood.

This CDR3 contains 14 residues. Trimming took off 2 bases at V and 4 bases at J, with 11 bases between the two ends. Germline V lookup: CDR1 SGHVS, CDR2 FQNEAQ. This clonotype came up many times. The target antigen is unknown. TCR beta CDR3 region amplification was performed from RNA transcripts. The HTBI primer set drove a first-round RT-PCR of the TCR CDR3. TCRdb re-called the multiplex PCR reads with MiXCR, one entry per CDR3 protein. The sample consists of more than 550,000 distinct CDR3 sequences, roughly a sixth of them appearing once. Patients aged 18 to 65 with hyperthyroidism were newly diagnosed, with duration under 2 months. Clinical symptoms, serum thyroxine and TRAb, thyroid ultrasound and orbital computed tomography together formed the diagnostic basis.

The receptor comes from a woman in her 50s with Graves' hyperthyroidism that later progressed to Graves' ophthalmopathy. The V gene is TRBV7-8, the J gene TRBJ1-1; maybe TRBD1 (6 bases). Specimen: blood. The CDR3 spells CASSLKQGRTEAFF. CDR3 nucleotide sequence: TGTGCCAGCAGCTTAAAACAGGGACGCACTGAAGCTTTCTTT. The full variable domain, rest sourced from reference TRBV7-8 and TRBJ1-1, is GAGVSQSPRYKVAKRGQDVALRCDPISGHVSLFWYQQALGQGPEFLTYFQNEAQLDKSGLPSDRFFAERPEGSVSTLKIQRTQQEDSAVYLCASSLKQGRTEAFFGQGTRLTVV.